The following is a T cell receptor beta chain sequence with its context. Its antigen remains unknown. This sample was taken from a study of T cells expressing NK-cell markers. Study in general: Seven of the eight sequenced donors were HCMV-seropositive; one was seronegative. Overall study results and limits: These clonotypes, the leaders elsewhere, also led the CD3+CD56-NKG2C+ fraction in four donors. In a group of 5 or 6 donors, dominant NKG2C+ clonotypes represented 1.0-7.0% of CD8+ T cells.

The germline V gene has CDR1 LNHDA and CDR2 SQIVND (reference sequence). This CDR3 spans 14 amino acids. TCRdb reworked the 5' RACE reads into one entry per CDR3 protein, no DNA. This sample's table reports about 390,000 distinct CDR3 sequences. The rearrangement joins TRBV19 to TRBJ2-1; TCRdb reports TRBD2, a call that lacks DNA to check it against. The sequence derives from a woman aged 45-59 years in good health. Sequenced input: blood T cells: a sorted CD56 or NKG2C T cell subset, CD4+ or CD8+ T cells, or bulk PBMC T cells (not recorded which). CDR3 amino acids: CASSMRGPYNEQFF.